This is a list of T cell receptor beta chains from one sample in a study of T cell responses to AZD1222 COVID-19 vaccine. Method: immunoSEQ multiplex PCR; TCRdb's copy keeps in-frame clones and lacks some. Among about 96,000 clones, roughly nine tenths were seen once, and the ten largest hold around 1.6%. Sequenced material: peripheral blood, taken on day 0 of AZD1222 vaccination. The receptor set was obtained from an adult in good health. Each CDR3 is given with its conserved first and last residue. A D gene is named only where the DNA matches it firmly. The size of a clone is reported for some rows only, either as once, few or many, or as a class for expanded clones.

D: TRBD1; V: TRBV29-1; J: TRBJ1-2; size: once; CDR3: CSARDSGYTF; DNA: TGCAGCGCAAGGGACAGCGGCTACACCTTC
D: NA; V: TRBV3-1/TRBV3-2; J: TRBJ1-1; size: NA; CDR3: CASSPPLAGPNTEAFF; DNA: TGTGCCAGCAGCCCCCCGTTGGCAGGACCGAACACTGAAGCTTTCTTT
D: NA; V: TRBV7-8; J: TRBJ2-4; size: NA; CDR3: CASSLATPGAIQYF; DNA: TGTGCCAGCAGCTTAGCGACTCCCGGTGCCATTCAGTACTTC
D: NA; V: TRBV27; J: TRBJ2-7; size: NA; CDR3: CASSPNSYLSSYEQYF; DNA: TGTGCCAGCAGTCCCAACAGCTATCTAAGCTCCTACGAGCAGTACTTC
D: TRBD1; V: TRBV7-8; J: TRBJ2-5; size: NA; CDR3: CASSPDRQETQYF; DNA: TGTGCCAGCAGCCCGGACAGGCAGGAGACCCAGTACTTC
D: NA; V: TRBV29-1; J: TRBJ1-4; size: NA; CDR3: CSVMTGLNEKLFF; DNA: TGCAGCGTTATGACAGGACTAAATGAAAAACTGTTTTTT
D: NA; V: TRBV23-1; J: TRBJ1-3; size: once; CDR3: CASRKPGRRPSSGNTIYF; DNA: TGCGCCAGCAGGAAGCCGGGACGGAGACCCTCCTCTGGAAACACCATATATTTT
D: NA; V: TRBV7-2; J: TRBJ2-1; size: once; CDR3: CASSLAGGVYNEQFF; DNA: TGTGCCAGCAGCTTAGCGGGGGGTGTCTACAATGAGCAGTTCTTC
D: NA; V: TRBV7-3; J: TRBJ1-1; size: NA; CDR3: CASSAIGDTEAFF; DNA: TGTGCCAGCAGCGCAATCGGGGACACTGAAGCTTTCTTT
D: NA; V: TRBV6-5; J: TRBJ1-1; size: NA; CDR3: CASSYERKAEAFF; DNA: TGTGCCAGCAGTTACGAACGAAAGGCTGAAGCTTTCTTT
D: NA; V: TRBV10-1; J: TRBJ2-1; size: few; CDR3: CASAKNQGSNEQFF; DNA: TGCGCCAGTGCAAAAAACCAGGGGAGCAATGAGCAGTTCTTC
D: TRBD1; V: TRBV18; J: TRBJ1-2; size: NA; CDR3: CASSPPRGRGYGYTF; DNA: TGTGCCAGCTCACCACCGAGGGGGCGAGGCTATGGCTACACCTTC
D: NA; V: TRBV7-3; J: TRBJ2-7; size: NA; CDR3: CASSLSGGIYEQYF; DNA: TGTGCCAGCAGCTTATCCGGGGGAATCTACGAGCAGTACTTC
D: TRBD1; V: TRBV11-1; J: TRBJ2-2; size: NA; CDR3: CASSSRDRADGELFF; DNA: TGTGCCAGCAGCTCCCGGGACAGGGCCGACGGGGAGCTGTTTTTT
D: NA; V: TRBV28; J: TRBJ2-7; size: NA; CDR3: CASSFSGREQYF; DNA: TGTGCCAGCAGTTTCTCGGGGAGGGAGCAGTACTTC
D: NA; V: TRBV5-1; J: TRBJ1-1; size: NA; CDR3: CASSPQDMNTEAFF; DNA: TGCGCCAGCAGCCCCCAGGACATGAACACTGAAGCTTTCTTT
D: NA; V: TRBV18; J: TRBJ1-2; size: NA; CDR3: CASSPAAGRDYGYTF; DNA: TGTGCCAGCTCACCGGCGGCAGGGCGTGACTATGGCTACACCTTC
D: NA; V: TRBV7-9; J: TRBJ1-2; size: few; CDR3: CASSPRIGNYGYTF; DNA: TGTGCCAGCAGCCCCCGGATAGGGAACTATGGCTACACCTTC
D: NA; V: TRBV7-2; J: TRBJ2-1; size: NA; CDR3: CASSLEGGYNEQFF; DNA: TGTGCCAGCAGCTTAGAGGGGGGGTACAATGAGCAGTTCTTC
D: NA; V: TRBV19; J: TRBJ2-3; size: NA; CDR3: CASNGATRGTDTQYF; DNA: TGTGCCAGTAACGGGGCTACCCGTGGCACAGATACGCAGTATTTT
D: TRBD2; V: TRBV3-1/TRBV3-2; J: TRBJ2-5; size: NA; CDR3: CASSQRTSGGLPEGTQYF; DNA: TGTGCCAGCAGCCAAAGGACTAGCGGGGGGCTCCCTGAGGGGACCCAGTACTTC
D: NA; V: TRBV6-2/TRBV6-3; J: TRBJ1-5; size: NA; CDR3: CASSPQGQPQHF; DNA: TGTGCCAGCAGTCCCCAGGGTCAGCCCCAGCATTTT
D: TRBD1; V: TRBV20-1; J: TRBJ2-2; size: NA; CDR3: CSASVGGPNTGELFF; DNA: TGCAGTGCTAGTGTAGGGGGCCCGAACACCGGGGAGCTGTTTTTT
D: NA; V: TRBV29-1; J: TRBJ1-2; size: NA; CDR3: CSVEDLVGRSLQGDYGYTF; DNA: TGCAGCGTTGAAGATCTAGTAGGGAGAAGTCTACAAGGCGACTATGGCTACACCTTC
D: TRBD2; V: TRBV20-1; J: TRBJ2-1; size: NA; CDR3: CSASRSGEQFF; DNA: TGCAGTGCTAGTCGTAGCGGGGAGCAGTTCTTC
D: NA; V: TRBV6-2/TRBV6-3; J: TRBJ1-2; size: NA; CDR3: CASSDLDGYTF; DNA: TGTGCCAGCAGCGACCTAGATGGCTACACCTTC
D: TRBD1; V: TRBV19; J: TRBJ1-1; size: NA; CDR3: CASSTRQGKAPFEAFF; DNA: TGTGCCAGTAGTACCCGACAGGGCAAAGCTCCCTTTGAAGCTTTCTTT
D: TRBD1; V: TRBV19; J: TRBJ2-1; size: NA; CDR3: CASSIRTGSYNEQFF; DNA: TGTGCCAGTAGTATAAGGACAGGGAGCTACAATGAGCAGTTCTTC
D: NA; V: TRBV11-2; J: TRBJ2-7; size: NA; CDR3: CASSLDAGLHFSYEQYF; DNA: TGTGCCAGCAGCTTAGATGCAGGACTCCACTTCTCCTACGAGCAGTACTTC
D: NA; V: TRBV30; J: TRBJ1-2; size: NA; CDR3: CAWKSQGFGGYTF; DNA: TGTGCCTGGAAAAGTCAGGGGTTTGGCGGCTACACCTTC
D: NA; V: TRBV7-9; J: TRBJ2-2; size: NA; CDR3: CASSLVQHTGELFF; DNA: TGTGCCAGCAGCTTAGTACAGCACACCGGGGAGCTGTTTTTT
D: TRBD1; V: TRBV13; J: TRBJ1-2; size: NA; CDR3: CASSPRDRGGYGYTF; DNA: TGTGCCAGCAGCCCCAGAGACAGGGGTGGCTATGGCTACACCTTC
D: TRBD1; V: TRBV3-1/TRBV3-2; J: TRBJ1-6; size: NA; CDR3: CASSRVTGVGSPLHF; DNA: TGTGCCAGCAGCCGCGTCACAGGGGTCGGTTCACCCCTCCACTTT
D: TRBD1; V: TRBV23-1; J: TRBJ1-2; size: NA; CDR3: CASSQKRDRVFYGYTF; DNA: TGCGCCAGCAGTCAAAAAAGGGACAGGGTTTTCTATGGCTACACCTTC
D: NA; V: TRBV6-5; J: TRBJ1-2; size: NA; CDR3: CASSYSAPYYGYTF; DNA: TGTGCCAGCAGTTACTCAGCCCCCTACTATGGCTACACCTTC
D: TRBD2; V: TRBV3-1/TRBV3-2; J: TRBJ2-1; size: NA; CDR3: CASSEAGGREQFF; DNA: TGTGCCAGCAGTGAGGCGGGGGGCAGGGAGCAGTTCTTC
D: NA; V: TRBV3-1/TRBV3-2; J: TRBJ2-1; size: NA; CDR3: CASRPNLGNEQFF; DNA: TGTGCCAGCAGGCCCAACCTAGGGAATGAGCAGTTCTTC
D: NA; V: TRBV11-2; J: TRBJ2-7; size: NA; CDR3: CASSQERTAAYEQYF; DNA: TGTGCCAGCAGCCAAGAAAGGACAGCGGCCTACGAGCAGTACTTC
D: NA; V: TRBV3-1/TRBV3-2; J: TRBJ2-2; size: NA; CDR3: CASSRDTSNTGELFF; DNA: TGTGCCAGCAGCCGGGACACTTCGAACACCGGGGAGCTGTTTTTT
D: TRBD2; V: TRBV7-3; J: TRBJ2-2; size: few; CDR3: CASSLGLAGSTGELFF; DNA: TGTGCCAGCAGCTTGGGACTAGCGGGGTCAACCGGGGAGCTGTTTTTT